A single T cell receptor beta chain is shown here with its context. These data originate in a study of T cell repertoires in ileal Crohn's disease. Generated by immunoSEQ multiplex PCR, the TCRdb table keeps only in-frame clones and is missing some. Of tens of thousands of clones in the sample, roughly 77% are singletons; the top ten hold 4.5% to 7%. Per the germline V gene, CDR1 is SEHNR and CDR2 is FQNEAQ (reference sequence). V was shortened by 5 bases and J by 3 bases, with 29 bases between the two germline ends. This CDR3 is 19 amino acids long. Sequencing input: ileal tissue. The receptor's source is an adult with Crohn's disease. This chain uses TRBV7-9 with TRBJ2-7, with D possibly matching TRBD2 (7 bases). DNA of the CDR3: TGTGCCAGCAGCGACGGGGGGCAGGGGAGGTCTAGTTACATCTACGAGCAGTACTTC. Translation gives CASSDGGQGRSSYIYEQYF.